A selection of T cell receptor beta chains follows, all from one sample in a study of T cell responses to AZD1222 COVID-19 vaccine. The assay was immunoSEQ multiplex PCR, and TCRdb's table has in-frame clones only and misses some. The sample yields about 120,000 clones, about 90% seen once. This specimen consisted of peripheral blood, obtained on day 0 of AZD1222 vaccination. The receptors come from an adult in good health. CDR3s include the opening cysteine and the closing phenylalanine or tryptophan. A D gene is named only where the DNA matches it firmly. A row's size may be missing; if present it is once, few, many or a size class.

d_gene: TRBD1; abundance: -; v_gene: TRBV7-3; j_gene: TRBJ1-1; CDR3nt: TGTGCCAGCAGCACGACAGGGGCCAGCACTGAAGCTTTCTTT; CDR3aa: CASSTTGASTEAFF
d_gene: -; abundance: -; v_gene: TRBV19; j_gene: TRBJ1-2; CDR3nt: TGTGCCAGTAGTATGTCTGAGGCGGCACTTGGCTATGGCTACACCTTC; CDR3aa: CASSMSEAALGYGYTF
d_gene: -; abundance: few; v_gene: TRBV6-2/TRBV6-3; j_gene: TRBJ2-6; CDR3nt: TGTGCCAGCAGTTACTCGAACTCTTTCTCTGGGGCCAACGTCCTGACTTTC; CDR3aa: CASSYSNSFSGANVLTF
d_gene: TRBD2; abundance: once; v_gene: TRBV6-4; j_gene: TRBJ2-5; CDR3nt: TGTGCCAGGAGTAATGGTAGCGGGAGACAAGAGACCCAGTACTTC; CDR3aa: CARSNGSGRQETQYF
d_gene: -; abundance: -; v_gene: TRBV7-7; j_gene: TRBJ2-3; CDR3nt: TGTGCTAGCAGCTTTACAGCCTCAGATACGCAGTATTTT; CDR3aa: CASSFTASDTQYF
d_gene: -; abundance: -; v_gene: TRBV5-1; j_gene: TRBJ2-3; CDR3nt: TGCGCCAGCTCCGGACCTTCGTTCGGAGATACGCAGTATTTT; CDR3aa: CASSGPSFGDTQYF
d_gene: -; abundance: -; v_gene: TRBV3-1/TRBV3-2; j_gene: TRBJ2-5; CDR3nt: TGTGCCAGCAGCCAAGCCCAGGACTATAAAGAGACCCAGTACTTC; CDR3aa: CASSQAQDYKETQYF
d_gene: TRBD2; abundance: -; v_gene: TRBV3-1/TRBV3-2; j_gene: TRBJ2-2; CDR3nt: TGTGCCAGTAGACTAGCAGCCACCGGGGAGCTGTTTTTT; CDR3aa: CASRLAATGELFF
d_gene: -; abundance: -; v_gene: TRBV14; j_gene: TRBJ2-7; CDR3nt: TGTGCCAGCAGCCAAGTCGAGGCTAGCGTCTCCTATTACGAGCAGTACTTC; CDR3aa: CASSQVEASVSYYEQYF
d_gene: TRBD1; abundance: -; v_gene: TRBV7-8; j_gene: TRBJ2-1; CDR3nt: TGTGCCAGCAGCTTAGAGGGACAGACCTACAATGAGCAGTTCTTC; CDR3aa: CASSLEGQTYNEQFF
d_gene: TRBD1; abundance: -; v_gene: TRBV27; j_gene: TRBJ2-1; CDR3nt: TGTGCCAGCAGTTTTTCAGGGGGCGCGTCCTCTGAGCAGTTCTTC; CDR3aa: CASSFSGGASSEQFF
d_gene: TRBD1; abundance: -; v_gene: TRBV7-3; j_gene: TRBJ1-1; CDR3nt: TGTGCCAGCAGCTTACAGTCGGGACAGGTGAACACTGAAGCTTTCTTT; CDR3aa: CASSLQSGQVNTEAFF
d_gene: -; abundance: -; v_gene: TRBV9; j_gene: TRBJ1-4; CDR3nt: TGTGCCAGCAGCGTAGGAACGCAAGCAACTAATGAAAAACTGTTTTTT; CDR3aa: CASSVGTQATNEKLFF
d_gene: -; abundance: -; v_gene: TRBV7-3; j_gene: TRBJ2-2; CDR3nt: TGTGCCAGCAGCCGCCTTCGAGCGAACACCGGGGAGCTGTTTTTT; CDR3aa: CASSRLRANTGELFF
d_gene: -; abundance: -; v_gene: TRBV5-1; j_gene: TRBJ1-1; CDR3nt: TGCGCCAGCAGCTTGTTGACAGTGAACACTGAAGCTTTCTTT; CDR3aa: CASSLLTVNTEAFF
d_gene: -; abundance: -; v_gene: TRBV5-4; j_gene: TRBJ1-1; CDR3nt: TGTGCCAGCAGCTTGGGCGCGAACACTGAAGCTTTCTTT; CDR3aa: CASSLGANTEAFF
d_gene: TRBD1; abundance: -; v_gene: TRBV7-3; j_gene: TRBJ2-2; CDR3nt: TGTGCCAGCAGCGGAACAGGGGGCGCCGACGGGGAGCTGTTTTTT; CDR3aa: CASSGTGGADGELFF
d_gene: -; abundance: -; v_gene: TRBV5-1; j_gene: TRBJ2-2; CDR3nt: TGCGCCAGCAGCTTGGGAGGGGAGTCCGGGGAGCTGTTTTTT; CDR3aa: CASSLGGESGELFF
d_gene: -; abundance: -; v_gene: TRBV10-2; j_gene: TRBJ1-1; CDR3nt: TGCGCCAGCAGTGAGTCGAAAGGAGGGACTGAAGCTTTCTTT; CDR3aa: CASSESKGGTEAFF
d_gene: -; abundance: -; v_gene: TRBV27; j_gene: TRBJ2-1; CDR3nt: TGTGCCAGCAGTTTGTGGGGGCGAGACAATGAGCAGTTCTTC; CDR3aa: CASSLWGRDNEQFF
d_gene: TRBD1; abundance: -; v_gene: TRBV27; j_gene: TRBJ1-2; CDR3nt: TGTGCCAGCAGTTTACGGACAGGGCAAGGCTACACCTTC; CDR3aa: CASSLRTGQGYTF
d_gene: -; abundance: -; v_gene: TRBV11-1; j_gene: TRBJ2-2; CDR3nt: TGTGCCAGCAGCTTAGCCCCAGGTACCGGGGAGCTGTTTTTT; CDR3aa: CASSLAPGTGELFF
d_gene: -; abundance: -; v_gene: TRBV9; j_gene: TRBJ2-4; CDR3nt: TGTGCCAGCAGCTGGGGGCAGGGTAGGAACATTCAGTACTTC; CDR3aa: CASSWGQGRNIQYF
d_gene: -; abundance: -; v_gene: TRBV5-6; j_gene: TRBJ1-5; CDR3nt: TGTGCCAGCAGCTTGGCCGAAGGGGGGGCTCAGCCCCAGCATTTT; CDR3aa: CASSLAEGGAQPQHF
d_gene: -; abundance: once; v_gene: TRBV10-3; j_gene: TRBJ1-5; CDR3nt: TGTGCCATCAGTGCTGTGGGAGTTAGCAATCAGCCCCAGCATTTT; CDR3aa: CAISAVGVSNQPQHF
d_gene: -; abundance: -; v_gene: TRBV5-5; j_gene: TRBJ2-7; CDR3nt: TGTGCCAGCAGCTTGGTGAAGTACGAGCAGTACTTC; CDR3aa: CASSLVKYEQYF
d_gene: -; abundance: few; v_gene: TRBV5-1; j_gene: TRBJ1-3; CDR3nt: TGCGCCAGCAGCGCGGAACCCACAAGCTCTGGAAACACCATATATTTT; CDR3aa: CASSAEPTSSGNTIYF
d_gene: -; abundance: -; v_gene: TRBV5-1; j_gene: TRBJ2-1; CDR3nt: TGCGCCAGCAGCTATGGAACTTACAATGAGCAGTTCTTC; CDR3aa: CASSYGTYNEQFF
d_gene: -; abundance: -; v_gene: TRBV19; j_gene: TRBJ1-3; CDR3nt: TGTGCCAGTAGTAAAACAGGGAGTGGAAACACCATATATTTT; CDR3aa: CASSKTGSGNTIYF
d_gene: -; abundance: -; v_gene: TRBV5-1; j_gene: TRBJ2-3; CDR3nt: TGCGCCAGCAGCTCCCGACTGTCCACAGATACGCAGTATTTT; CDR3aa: CASSSRLSTDTQYF
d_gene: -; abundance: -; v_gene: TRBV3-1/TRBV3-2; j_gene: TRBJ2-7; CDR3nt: TGTGCCAGCAGCCAAGACGGTGGGGAAAGCTACGAGCAGTACTTC; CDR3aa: CASSQDGGESYEQYF
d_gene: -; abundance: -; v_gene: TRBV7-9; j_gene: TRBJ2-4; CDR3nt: TGTGCCAGCAGCCCTAAAGCAGGGGTCGAAGCCAAAAACATTCAGTACTTC; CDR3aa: CASSPKAGVEAKNIQYF
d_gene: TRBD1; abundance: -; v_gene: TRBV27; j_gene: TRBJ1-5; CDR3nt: TGTGCCAGCAGTTTACAGGGGACAGGGAATCTGCCCCAGCATTTT; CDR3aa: CASSLQGTGNLPQHF
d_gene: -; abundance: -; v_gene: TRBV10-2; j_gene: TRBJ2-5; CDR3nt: TGCGCCAGCAGTGAGCCTCAGGGAGGCCAAGAGACCCAGTACTTC; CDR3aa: CASSEPQGGQETQYF
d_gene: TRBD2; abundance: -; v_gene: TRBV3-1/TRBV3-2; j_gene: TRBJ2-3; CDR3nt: TGTGCCAGCAGCCGAAGGACTAGCGGGAGTCCAGATACGCAGTATTTT; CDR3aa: CASSRRTSGSPDTQYF
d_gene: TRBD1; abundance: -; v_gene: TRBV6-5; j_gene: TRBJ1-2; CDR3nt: TGTGCCAGCAGCAGAACAGGGGCGAACTATGGCTACACCTTC; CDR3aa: CASSRTGANYGYTF
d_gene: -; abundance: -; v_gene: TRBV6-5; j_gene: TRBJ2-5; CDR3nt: TGTGCCAGCAGTTATCTCGCAGGGACGGAGACCCAGTACTTC; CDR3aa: CASSYLAGTETQYF
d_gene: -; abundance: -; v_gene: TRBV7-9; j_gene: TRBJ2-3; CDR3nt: TGTGCCAGCCCTGGCGGCTATACGCAGTATTTT; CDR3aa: CASPGGYTQYF
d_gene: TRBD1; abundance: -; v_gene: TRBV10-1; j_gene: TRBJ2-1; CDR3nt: TGCGCCAGCAGTGAGCCGGGACAGGGTTTCGATGAGCAGTTCTTC; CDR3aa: CASSEPGQGFDEQFF
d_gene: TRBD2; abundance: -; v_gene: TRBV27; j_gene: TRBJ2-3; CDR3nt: TGTGCCAGCAGTTTCCAGTGGGAGGGACTAGCGCCTAGCACAGATACGCAGTATTTT; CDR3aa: CASSFQWEGLAPSTDTQYF
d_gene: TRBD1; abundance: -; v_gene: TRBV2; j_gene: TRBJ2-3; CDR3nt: TGTGCCAGCAGGGGGACAGTAAGCACAGATACGCAGTATTTT; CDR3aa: CASRGTVSTDTQYF
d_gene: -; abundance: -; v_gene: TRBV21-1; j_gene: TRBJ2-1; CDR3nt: TGTGCCAGCAGCAAAAAAGGAGGGGACAGCCGCTACAATGAGCAGTTCTTC; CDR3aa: CASSKKGGDSRYNEQFF
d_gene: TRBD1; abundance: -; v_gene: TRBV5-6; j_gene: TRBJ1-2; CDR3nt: TGTGCCAGCAGCCCATATAAGGAGGGACAGGGGGACTATGGCTACACCTTC; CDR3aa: CASSPYKEGQGDYGYTF
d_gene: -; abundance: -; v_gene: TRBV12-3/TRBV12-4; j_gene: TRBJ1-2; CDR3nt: TGTGCCAGCAGTTTAGTACAGGGCTATGGCTACACCTTC; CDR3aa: CASSLVQGYGYTF
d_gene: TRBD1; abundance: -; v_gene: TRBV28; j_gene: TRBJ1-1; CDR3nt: TGTGCCAGCAGTCCTTACCAACAGGGGAAAGCTTTCTTT; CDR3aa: CASSPYQQGKAFF
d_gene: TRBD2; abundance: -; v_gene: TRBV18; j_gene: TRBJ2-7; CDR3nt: TGTGCCAGCTCACCACCCGGGAGGGACGAGCAGTACTTC; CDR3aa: CASSPPGRDEQYF
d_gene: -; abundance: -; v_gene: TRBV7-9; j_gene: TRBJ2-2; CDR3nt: TGTGCCAGCAGCTTAAGCACAGGACAAGGGGAGCTGTTTTTT; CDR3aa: CASSLSTGQGELFF
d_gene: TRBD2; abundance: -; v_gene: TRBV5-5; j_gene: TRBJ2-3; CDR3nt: TGTGCCAGCAGCTTGGTAGCGGGAGGGGTTCCAGATACGCAGTATTTT; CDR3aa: CASSLVAGGVPDTQYF
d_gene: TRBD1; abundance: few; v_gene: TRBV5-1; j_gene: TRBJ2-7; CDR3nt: TGCGCCAGCAGCTTAGGACAGGGGAACGAGCAGTACTTC; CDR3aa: CASSLGQGNEQYF
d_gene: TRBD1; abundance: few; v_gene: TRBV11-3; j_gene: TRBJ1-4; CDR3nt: TGTGCCAGCAGCTCAAGGGGGCTATACGCAACTAATGAAAAACTGTTTTTT; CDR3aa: CASSSRGLYATNEKLFF
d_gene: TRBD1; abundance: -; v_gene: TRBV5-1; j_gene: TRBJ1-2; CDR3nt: TGCGCCAGCAGCTTGGAACAGGGGGCGCGGGGGTATGGCTACACCTTC; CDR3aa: CASSLEQGARGYGYTF